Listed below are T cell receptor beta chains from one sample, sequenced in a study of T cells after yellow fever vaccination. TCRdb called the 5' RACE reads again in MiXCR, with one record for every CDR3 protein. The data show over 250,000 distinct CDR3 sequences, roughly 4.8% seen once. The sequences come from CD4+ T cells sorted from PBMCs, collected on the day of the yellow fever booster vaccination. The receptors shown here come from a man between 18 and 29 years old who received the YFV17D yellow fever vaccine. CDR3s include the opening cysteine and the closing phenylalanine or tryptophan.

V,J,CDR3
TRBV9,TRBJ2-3,CASSVAAGGGPDTQYF
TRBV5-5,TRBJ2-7,CASSRWTDTYEQYF
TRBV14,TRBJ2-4,CASSQDLAGNIQYF
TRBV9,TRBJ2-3,CASSVERGGTDTQYF
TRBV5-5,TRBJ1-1,CASSITGNTEAFF
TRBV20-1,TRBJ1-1,CSAPKVGGWNTEAFF
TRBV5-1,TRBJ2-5,CASSYLTGLQETQYF
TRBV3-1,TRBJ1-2,CASTADSLYGYTF
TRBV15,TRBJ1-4,CATSRVMEVRGEKLFF
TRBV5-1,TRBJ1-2,CASSTDSTNYGYTF
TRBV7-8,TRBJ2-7,CASSPSYLGSGFYEQYF
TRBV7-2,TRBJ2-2,CASSSRGSSASFVGELFF
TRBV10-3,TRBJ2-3,CAISESMAGTDTQYF
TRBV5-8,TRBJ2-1,CASSLFSGRVYNEQFF
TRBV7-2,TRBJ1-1,CASSTGTNTEAFF
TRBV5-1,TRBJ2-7,CASSDNYEQYF
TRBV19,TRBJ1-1,CASTADRRTGAFF
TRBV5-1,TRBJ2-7,CASSPQGNYEQYF
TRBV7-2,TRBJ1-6,CASSLYGGSPLHF
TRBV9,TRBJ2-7,CASSLRDSSYEQYF
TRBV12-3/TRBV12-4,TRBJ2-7,CASTPGDRPYEQYF
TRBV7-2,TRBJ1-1,CASSARTGGYVAEAFF
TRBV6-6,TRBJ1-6,CASGARGHGSYNSPLHF
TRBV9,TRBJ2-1,CASTRAYRNNNEQFF
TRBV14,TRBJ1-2,CASSRDRRYGYTF
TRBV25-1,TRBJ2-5,CASSLTSGGAETQYF
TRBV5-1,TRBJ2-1,CASKSSSGSYNEQFF
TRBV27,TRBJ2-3,CASSLERGVEDTQYF
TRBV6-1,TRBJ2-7,CASSSRQSYEQYF
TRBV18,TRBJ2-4,CASSGWDSENIQYF
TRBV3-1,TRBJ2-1,CASSQVNGNEQFF
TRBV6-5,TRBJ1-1,CASSYRPETEAFF
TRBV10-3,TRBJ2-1,CATRHRGANNEQFF
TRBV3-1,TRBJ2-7,CASSQDLTRVGKQYF
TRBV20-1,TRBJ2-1,CSASDRVRAYNEQFF
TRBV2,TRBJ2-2,CASGARTGTGELFF
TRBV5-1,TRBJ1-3,CASSWTGTGLSSGNTIYF
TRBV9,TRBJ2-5,CASSETGTSKETQYF
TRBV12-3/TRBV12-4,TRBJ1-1,CASGTGFTEAFF
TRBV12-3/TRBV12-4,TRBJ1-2,CASNYQGTYGYTF
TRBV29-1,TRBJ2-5,CSAERGLQETQYF
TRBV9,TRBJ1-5,CASSVEVDRGIQPQHF
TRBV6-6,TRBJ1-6,CASSYSDQGSPLHF
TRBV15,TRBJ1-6,CATSSRSARGSYNSPLHF
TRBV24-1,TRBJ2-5,CATAYQETQYF
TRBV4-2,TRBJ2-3,CASSPKSGQGTDTQYF